Each of the 29 T cell receptor beta chains below was sequenced from the same sample in a study of shared clonotypes between healthy human individuals. Data came from immunoSEQ multiplex PCR; TCRdb stores just in-frame clones and leaves some out. The table includes about 1 million clones, around 78% detected once. Sequencing was performed on memory CD4+ T cells from PBMCs. Subset denoted: CD45RA-negative fraction. These receptors were taken from a man aged 18 to 29 in good health. Some clones in this sample may be carry-over from other donors' samples.

This chain joins TRBV18 and TRBJ2-7; no definite D call. V was pared by 2 bases and J by 5 bases, with 10 bases between. This CDR3 is built from 13 residues. The V gene's germline CDR1 is KGHSH and CDR2 LQKENI. In DNA form, the CDR3 reads TGTGCCAGCTCACCAAGTAATACTAACGAGCAGTACTTC. Protein: CASSPSNTNEQYF.

This clone appeared a single time. The chain couples TRBV9 to TRBJ1-1; weak D call: TRBD1 (6 bases). Trimming removed 3 bases from V and 5 bases from J, with 23 bases in between. The length of the CDR3 is 17 residues. CDR1 and CDR2 (germline): SGDLS, YYNGEE. CDR3 region: CASSARTGTNGGTEAFF. The CDR3 DNA is TGTGCCAGCAGCGCACGCACCGGGACAAACGGCGGGACTGAAGCTTTCTTT.

The chain carries TRBV5-1 and TRBJ1-4; weak D call: TRBD1 (6 bases). The CDR3 sequence is 15 residues long. Germline V gene lookup returns CDR1 SGHRS and CDR2 YFSETQ. The V and J ends lost 2 bases and 7 bases respectively, with 15 bases between them. DNA of the CDR3: TGCGCCAGCAGCTTTATTGGGGGCACGACTGAAAAACTGTTTTTT. Protein product: CASSFIGGTTEKLFF.

The genes are TRBV9 and TRBJ1-5; D is unresolved. The length of the CDR3 is 13 residues. Germline values: CDR1 SGDLS, CDR2 YYNGEE. With 5 bases removed from V and 6 bases from J, the gap between germline ends came to 12 bases. The CDR3 nucleotides read TGTGCCAGCAGTCGCGCCGCCGGTCAGCCCCAGCATTTT. Translated: CASSRAAGQPQHF. The full variable domain, its missing parts supplied by reference TRBV9 and TRBJ1-5, is DSGVTQTPKHLITATGQRVTLRCSPRSGDLSVYWYQQSLDQGLQFLIQYYNGEERAKGNILERFSAQQFPDLHSELNLSSLELGDSALYFCASSRAAGQPQHFGDGTRLSIL.

The chain carries TRBV5-1 and TRBJ2-1; tentative D call: TRBD2 (5 bases). V was clipped by 2 bases and J by 4 bases, with 10 bases between them. Germline V gene sequence: CDR1 SGHRS, CDR2 YFSETQ. This CDR3 is 14 amino acids long. The DNA of the CDR3 is TGCGCCAGCAGCTTCGTTGGCGGGTACAATGAGCAGTTCTTC. The encoded protein is CASSFVGGYNEQFF.

V gene TRBV7-2 combines with J gene TRBJ2-1, with 9 bases aligning to TRBD1. The V segment lost 7 bases and the J segment 7 bases; nucleotides outside the gene matches: 11. CDR1 and CDR2 from the germline V gene are SGHTA and FQGNSA. The CDR3 is 15 residues long. The CDR3 is CASNPRDRARNEQFF. CDR3 nucleotide sequence: TGTGCCAGCAACCCCCGGGACAGGGCGAGGAATGAGCAGTTCTTC.

This clone showed up just once. The chain employs TRBV7-2 and TRBJ2-5; D uncertain. Germline CDR1 SGHTA, CDR2 FQGNSA. The CDR3 has 14 residues. With 1 base removed from V and 1 base from J, the gap between germline ends came to 7 bases. The CDR3 region is CASSLVLAQETQYF. CDR3 sequence (DNA): TGTGCCAGCAGCTTAGTTTTGGCCCAAGAGACCCAGTACTTC.

Only one count was recorded for this clone. The chain combines TRBV4-1 with TRBJ1-3; D is undetermined. The V gene lost 1 base and the J gene lost 0 bases, with 16 bases spanning the gap. Germline CDR1 is MGHRA and CDR2 is YSYEKL. The CDR3 runs to 18 residues. CDR3 bases: TGCGCCAGCAGCCAAGGGATTCGAGGGCCCAGCTCTGGAAACACCATATATTTT. Protein product: CASSQGIRGPSSGNTIYF.

The chain carries TRBV7-9 and TRBJ2-2, with TRBD2 matching 9 bases. The junction had 0 bases not matched to a gene; V was cut back by 0 bases and J by 1 base. The CDR3 is made up of 16 amino acids. From germline, CDR1 is SEHNR and CDR2 FQNEAQ (reference sequence). This CDR3 is CASSLALAGNTGELFF. As DNA, the CDR3 is TGTGCCAGCAGCTTAGCACTAGCGGGGAACACCGGGGAGCTGTTTTTT.

The J gene is TRBJ1-3, the V gene TRBV7-9, with TRBD1 matching over 7 bases. Germline lookup yields CDR1 SEHNR and CDR2 FQNEAQ (reference sequence). The trim removed 5 bases at V and 3 bases at J, leaving 10 bases unmatched. CDR3 length: 16 amino acids. The CDR3 DNA follows: TGTGCCAGCAGCCGAGGCCGGGACAGAAGTGGAAACACCATATATTTT. This sequence encodes CASSRGRDRSGNTIYF.

The CDR3 loop is CASSEARGQGAGGANVLTF. CDR3 nucleotide sequence: TGTGCCAGCAGCGAAGCCAGAGGACAGGGGGCGGGAGGGGCCAACGTCCTGACTTTC. The chain is built from TRBV4-2 and TRBJ2-6, with TRBD1 identical over 11 bases. Looked up from germline, CDR1 is LGHNA and CDR2 is YNFKEQ. The CDR3 has 19 amino acids. Trimming took 5 bases from V and 4 from J; bases not matched to a gene: 13.

This clone was recorded a few times. The J gene is TRBJ1-1, the V gene TRBV10-2; TRBD1 matches 8 bases. CDR3 length equals 14 residues. V lost 5 bases and J lost 1; bases outside the gene matches: 3. Germline lookup yields CDR1 WSHSY and CDR2 SAAADI. CDR3: CASSFGQGNTEAFF. CDR3 DNA: TGCGCCAGCAGTTTCGGACAGGGGAACACTGAAGCTTTCTTT.

The chain couples TRBV2 to TRBJ2-3, with D possibly matching TRBD2 (5 bases). V lost 3 bases and J lost 2, with 12 bases in between. The germline CDR1 and CDR2 sequences are SNHLY and FYNNEI. The CDR3 loop spans 15 amino acids. In DNA, the CDR3 is TGTGCCAGCAGTGACCGGGGTCCCTCCACAGATACGCAGTATTTT. Its protein is CASSDRGPSTDTQYF. The full variable domain, its missing parts supplied by reference TRBV2 and TRBJ2-3, is EPEVTQTPSHQVTQMGQEVILRCVPISNHLYFYWYRQILGQKVEFLVSFYNNEISEKSEIFDDQFSVERPDGSNFTLKIRSTKLEDSAMYFCASSDRGPSTDTQYFGPGTRLTVL.

This chain connects TRBV5-1 to TRBJ1-5; D unresolved. Germline CDR1 is SGHRS and CDR2 is YFSETQ. The CDR3 is made up of 15 amino acids. The ends were cut back, 0 bases at V and 4 bases at J, with 11 bases in the middle. In DNA, the CDR3 is TGCGCCAGCAGCTTGGGTGCGGGGAGTAATCAGCCCCAGCATTTT. Translating gives CASSLGAGSNQPQHF.

This clone was recorded once. This chain joins TRBV21-1 and TRBJ2-4; the D call in the table, TRBD2, was not verified against the DNA. TRBV21-1 is listed as a pseudogene. The CDR3 covers 17 residues. The CDR3 DNA follows: TGTGCCAGCAGCAAAGGCCATCCGGGAGGCCCACGGTGCATTCAGTACTTC. Protein: CASSKGHPGGPRCIQYF.

This rearrangement joins TRBV25-1 to TRBJ2-7; 11 positions agree with TRBD1. CDR3 length: 15 residues. Germline values: CDR1 MGHDK, CDR2 SYGVNS. Losses at the gene ends were 9 bases for V and 1 base for J; bases not matched to a gene: 8. As DNA, the CDR3 is TGTGCCAGTTCAGCCGGGACAGGGGGTTCCTACGAGCAGTACTTC. Translation gives CASSAGTGGSYEQYF.

This clone was detected a few times. The gene calls are TRBV2 and TRBJ2-1, with D tentatively TRBD1 or TRBD2 (5 bases each). Trimming removed 4 bases at V and 11 bases at J, with 18 bases between. This CDR3 is 14 amino acids long. Germline V gene lookup returns CDR1 SNHLY and CDR2 FYNNEI. CDR3 in DNA: TGTGCCAGCAGTGCCGGGACCCAAGAAATAAAGCAGTTCTTC. Protein: CASSAGTQEIKQFF.

This clone was seen only once. The CDR3 sequence: CASSQKVPTGYLYNEQFF. The CDR3 nucleotides read TGTGCCAGCAGCCAAAAAGTTCCGACAGGGTACCTTTACAATGAGCAGTTCTTC. V and J are TRBV14 and TRBJ2-1, with TRBD1 identical over 7 bases. The CDR3 has 18 amino acids. Germline values: CDR1 SGHDN, CDR2 FVKESK. V shed 2 bases and J 4 bases; nucleotides not matched to a gene: 14.

In DNA form, the CDR3 reads TGTGCCAGCAGCGTAGAGGGACTCGCAGATACGCAGTATTTT. This translates into CASSVEGLADTQYF. This chain joins TRBV9 and TRBJ2-3; D may be TRBD2 (6 bases). V shed 0 bases and J shed 4 bases, with 9 bases lying between them. Germline V gives CDR1 SGDLS, CDR2 YYNGEE. CDR3 size: 14 residues.

The chain couples TRBV9 to TRBJ2-1, with a weak D call TRBD1 (6 bases). CDR3 length: 16 residues. V lost 5 bases and J lost 0, with 15 bases in between. Germline V CDR1 and CDR2: SGDLS, YYNGEE. The CDR3 DNA sequence: TGTGCCAGCAGTCAGGACGGGGACAACTCCTACAATGAGCAGTTCTTC. Residues: CASSQDGDNSYNEQFF.

The gene calls are TRBV5-1 and TRBJ2-7, with 11 positions matching TRBD1. Germline CDR1 and CDR2: SGHRS and YFSETQ. After removal of 4 bases from V and 1 base from J, the junction contained 7 bases not matched to a gene. This CDR3 has 16 amino acids. The CDR3 sequence: CASSPTGTGGSYEQYF. Here the CDR3 DNA reads TGCGCCAGCAGCCCTACCGGGACAGGGGGGTCCTACGAGCAGTACTTC.

The table lists this clone with a few counts. This chain links TRBV5-4 with TRBJ2-3; a weak D match, TRBD1 (5 bases). The germline CDR1 and CDR2 sequences are SGHNT and YYREEE (reference sequence). This CDR3 comprises 16 residues. V gave up 3 bases and J gave up 2 bases, with 16 bases separating them. CDR3 nucleotides: TGTGCCAGCAGCTCCAAGGAAAGGGGAAACACAGATACGCAGTATTTT. Translating it yields CASSSKERGNTDTQYF. Using reference TRBV5-4 and TRBJ2-3 for the parts outside the CDR3, the full variable domain is ETGVTQSPTHLIKTRGQQVTLRCSSQSGHNTVSWYQQALGQGPQFIFQYYREEENGRGNFPPRFSGLQFPNYSSELNVNALELDDSALYLCASSSKERGNTDTQYFGPGTRLTVL.

This clone appeared a single time. The gene calls are TRBV5-5 and TRBJ2-5; D is unresolved. V lost 1 base, J lost 2 bases, and 6 bases lay in between. The CDR3 extends over 13 amino acids. Germline assignment: CDR1 SGHKS and CDR2 YYEKEE (reference sequence). The CDR3 nucleotides read TGTGCCAGCAGCTTGATGGTTCAAGAGACCCAGTACTTC. It encodes CASSLMVQETQYF.

The chain joins TRBV30 to TRBJ2-3; D perhaps matches TRBD2 (8 bases). The CDR3 runs 17 residues. V lost 3 bases and J 0 bases, leaving 19 bases between the germline ends. Germline V gives CDR1 GTSNPN, CDR2 SVGIG (reference sequence). CDR3 DNA sequence: TGTGCCTGGAGCAGGGGGGGTAGCGGGATAAGCACAGATACGCAGTATTTT. As protein: CAWSRGGSGISTDTQYF.

This clone has a handful of counts. The sample holds other DNA sequences that translate to the same CDR3. The genes are TRBV27 and TRBJ2-1; 11 bases are a match to TRBD2. Per germline, CDR1 MNHEY and CDR2 SMNVEV (reference sequence). The CDR3 is 16 residues long. V lost 5 bases to trimming and J lost 6 bases; unmatched junction nucleotides: 9. This chain's CDR3 is CASSRPGLAGGNEQFF. The CDR3 DNA reads as TGTGCCAGCAGTCGACCCGGGCTAGCGGGAGGCAATGAGCAGTTCTTC.

This rearrangement joins TRBV6-5 to TRBJ2-1, with 10 positions matching TRBD2. Looked up from germline, CDR1 is MNHEY and CDR2 is SVGAGI. The CDR3 consists of 15 residues. V lost 7 bases, J lost 9 bases, and 12 bases stayed unmatched. CDR3 sequence: CASKILAGSSGEQFF. DNA of the CDR3: TGTGCCAGCAAAATACTAGCGGGAAGTTCGGGTGAGCAGTTCTTC.

The rearrangement links TRBV5-4 to TRBJ2-7; 10 bases map to TRBD1. V trimming: 3 bases; J trimming: 7 bases; junction bases outside the gene matches: 7. Germline loops: CDR1 SGHNT, CDR2 YYREEE (reference sequence). There are 14 residues in the CDR3. CDR3 sequence reads: CASSSGQGGGEQYF. The CDR3 DNA is TGTGCCAGCAGCTCCGGACAGGGGGGTGGGGAGCAGTACTTC. Drawing the rest from reference TRBV5-4 and TRBJ2-7, the complete variable domain is ETGVTQSPTHLIKTRGQQVTLRCSSQSGHNTVSWYQQALGQGPQFIFQYYREEENGRGNFPPRFSGLQFPNYSSELNVNALELDDSALYLCASSSGQGGGEQYFGPGTRLTVT.

V is TRBV7-9 and J is TRBJ1-2; tentatively, D is TRBD1 (5 bases). Deletions cut 5 bases from V and 4 bases from J, with 14 bases between. Germline V gene data show CDR1 as SEHNR and CDR2 as FQNEAQ (reference sequence). This CDR3 has 14 residues. The CDR3, as DNA: TGTGCCAGCAGCCGGGGTGGTCAGGGCTATGGCTACACCTTC. Its translation: CASSRGGQGYGYTF.

This chain connects TRBV5-5 to TRBJ1-3; D unclear. The CDR3 contains 14 residues. V dropped 5 bases and J dropped 1 base, with 10 bases sitting between them. Germline V lookup: CDR1 SGHKS, CDR2 YYEKEE (reference sequence). In DNA, the CDR3 is TGTGCCAGCAGTCTTGGTCCTTCTGGAAACACCATATATTTT. Amino acid sequence: CASSLGPSGNTIYF.